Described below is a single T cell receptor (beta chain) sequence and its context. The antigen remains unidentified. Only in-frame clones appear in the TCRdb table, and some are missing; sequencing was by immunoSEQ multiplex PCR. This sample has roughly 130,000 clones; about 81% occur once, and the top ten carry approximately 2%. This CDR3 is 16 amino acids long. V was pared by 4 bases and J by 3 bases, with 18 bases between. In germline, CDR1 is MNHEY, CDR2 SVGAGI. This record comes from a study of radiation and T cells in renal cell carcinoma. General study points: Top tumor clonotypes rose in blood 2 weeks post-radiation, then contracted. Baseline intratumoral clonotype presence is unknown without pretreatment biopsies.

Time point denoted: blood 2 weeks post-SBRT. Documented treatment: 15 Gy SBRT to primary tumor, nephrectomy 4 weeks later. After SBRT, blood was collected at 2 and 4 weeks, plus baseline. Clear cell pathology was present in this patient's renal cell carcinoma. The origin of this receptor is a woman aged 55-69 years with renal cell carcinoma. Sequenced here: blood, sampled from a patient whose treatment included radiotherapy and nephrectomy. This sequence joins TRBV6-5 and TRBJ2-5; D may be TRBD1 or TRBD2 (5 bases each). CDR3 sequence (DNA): TGTGCCAGCAGTTCACTCCGGGACGAGGGGAAAGAGACCCAGTACTTC. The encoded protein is CASSSLRDEGKETQYF.